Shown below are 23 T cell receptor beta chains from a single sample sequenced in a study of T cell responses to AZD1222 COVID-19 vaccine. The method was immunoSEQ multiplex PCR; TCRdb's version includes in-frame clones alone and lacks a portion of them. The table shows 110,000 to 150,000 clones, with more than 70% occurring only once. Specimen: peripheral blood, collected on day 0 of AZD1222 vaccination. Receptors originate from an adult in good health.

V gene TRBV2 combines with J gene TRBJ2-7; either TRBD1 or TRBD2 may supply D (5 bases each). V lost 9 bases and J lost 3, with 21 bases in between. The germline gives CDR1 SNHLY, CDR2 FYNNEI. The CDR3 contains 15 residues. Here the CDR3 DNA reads TGTGCCAGTGGAGGCCCCCGAGGGGCCCGCTACGAGCAGTACTTC. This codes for CASGGPRGARYEQYF.

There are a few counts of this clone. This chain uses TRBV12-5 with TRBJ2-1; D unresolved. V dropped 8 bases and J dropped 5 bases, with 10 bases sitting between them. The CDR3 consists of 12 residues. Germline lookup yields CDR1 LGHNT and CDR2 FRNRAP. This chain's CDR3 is CASKGGDNEQFF. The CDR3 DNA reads TGTGCTAGTAAGGGTGGGGACAATGAGCAGTTCTTC.

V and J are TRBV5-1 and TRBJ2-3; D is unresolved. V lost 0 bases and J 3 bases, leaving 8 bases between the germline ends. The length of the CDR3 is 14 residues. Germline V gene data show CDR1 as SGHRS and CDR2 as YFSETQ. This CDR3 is CASSLAVGTDTQYF. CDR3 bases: TGCGCCAGCAGCTTGGCCGTGGGAACAGATACGCAGTATTTT.

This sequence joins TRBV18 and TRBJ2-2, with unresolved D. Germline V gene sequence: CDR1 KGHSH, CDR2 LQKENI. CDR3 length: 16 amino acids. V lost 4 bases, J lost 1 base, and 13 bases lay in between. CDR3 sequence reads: CASSLRTLLNTGELFF. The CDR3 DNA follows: TGTGCCAGCTCACTCAGGACGCTTCTGAACACCGGGGAGCTGTTTTTT.

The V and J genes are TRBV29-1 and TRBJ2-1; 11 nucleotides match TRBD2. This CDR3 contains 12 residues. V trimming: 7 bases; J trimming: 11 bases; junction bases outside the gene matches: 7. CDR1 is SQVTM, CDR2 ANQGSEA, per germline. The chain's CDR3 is CSGSGTSGQQFF. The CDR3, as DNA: TGCAGCGGGAGCGGGACTAGCGGCCAGCAGTTCTTC.

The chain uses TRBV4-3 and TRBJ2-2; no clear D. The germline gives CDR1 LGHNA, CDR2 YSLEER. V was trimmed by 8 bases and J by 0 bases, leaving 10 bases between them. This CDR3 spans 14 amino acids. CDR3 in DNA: TGCGCCAGCCGTGACCTCGCGAACACCGGGGAGCTGTTTTTT. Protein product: CASRDLANTGELFF.

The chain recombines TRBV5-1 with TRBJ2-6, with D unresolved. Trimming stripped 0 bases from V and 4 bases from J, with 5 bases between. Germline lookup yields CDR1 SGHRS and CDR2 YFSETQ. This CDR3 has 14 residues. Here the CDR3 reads CASSLARGANVLTF. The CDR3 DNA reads TGCGCCAGCAGCTTGGCCCGCGGGGCCAACGTCCTGACTTTC.

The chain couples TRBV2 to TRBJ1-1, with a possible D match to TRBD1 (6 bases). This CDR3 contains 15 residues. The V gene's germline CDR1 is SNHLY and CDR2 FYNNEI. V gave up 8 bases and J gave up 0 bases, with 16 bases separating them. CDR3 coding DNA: TGTGCCAGCCAAGCCGACAGGCCCATGAACACTGAAGCTTTCTTT. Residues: CASQADRPMNTEAFF.

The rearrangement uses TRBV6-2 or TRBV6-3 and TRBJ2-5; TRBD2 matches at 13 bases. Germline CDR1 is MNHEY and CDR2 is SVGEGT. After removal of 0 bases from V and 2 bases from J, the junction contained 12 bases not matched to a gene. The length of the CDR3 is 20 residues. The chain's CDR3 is CASSYSHVTSGRGGQETQYF. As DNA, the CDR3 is TGTGCCAGCAGTTACTCACACGTAACTAGCGGGAGGGGTGGGCAAGAGACCCAGTACTTC.

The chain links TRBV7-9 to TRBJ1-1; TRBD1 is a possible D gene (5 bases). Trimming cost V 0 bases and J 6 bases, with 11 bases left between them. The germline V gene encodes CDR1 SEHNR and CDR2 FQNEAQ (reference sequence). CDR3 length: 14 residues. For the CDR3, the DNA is TGTGCCAGCAGCTTAGCGGCAGGGACGCCTGAAGCTTTCTTT. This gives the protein CASSLAAGTPEAFF.

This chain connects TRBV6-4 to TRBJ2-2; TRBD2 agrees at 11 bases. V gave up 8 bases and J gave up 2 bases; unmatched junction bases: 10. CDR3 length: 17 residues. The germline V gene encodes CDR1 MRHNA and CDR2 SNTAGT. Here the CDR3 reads CASAAGTSGLNTGELFF. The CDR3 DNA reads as TGTGCCAGCGCTGCTGGGACTAGCGGCCTTAACACCGGGGAGCTGTTTTTT.

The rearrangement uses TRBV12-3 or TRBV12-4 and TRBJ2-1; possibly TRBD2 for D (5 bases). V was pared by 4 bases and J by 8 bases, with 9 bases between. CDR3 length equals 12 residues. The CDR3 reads CASSYRGYEQFF. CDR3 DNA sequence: TGTGCCAGCAGTTACCGGGGTTATGAGCAGTTCTTC.

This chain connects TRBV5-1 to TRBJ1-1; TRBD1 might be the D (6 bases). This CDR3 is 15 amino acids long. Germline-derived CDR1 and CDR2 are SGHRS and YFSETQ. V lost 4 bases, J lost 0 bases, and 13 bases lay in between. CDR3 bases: TGCGCCAGCAGCCCCAGGGGTTCGGTGAACACTGAAGCTTTCTTT. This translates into CASSPRGSVNTEAFF.

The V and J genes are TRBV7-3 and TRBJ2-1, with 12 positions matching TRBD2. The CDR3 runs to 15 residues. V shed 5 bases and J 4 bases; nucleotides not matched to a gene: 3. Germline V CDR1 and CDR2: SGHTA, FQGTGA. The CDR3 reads CASSLGTSGYNEQFF. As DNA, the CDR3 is TGTGCCAGCAGCCTTGGGACTAGCGGGTACAATGAGCAGTTCTTC.

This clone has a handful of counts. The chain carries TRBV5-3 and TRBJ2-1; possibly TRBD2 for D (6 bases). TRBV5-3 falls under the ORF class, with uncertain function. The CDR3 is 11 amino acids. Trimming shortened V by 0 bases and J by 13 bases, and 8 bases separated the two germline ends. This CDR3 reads CARSLAGGQFF. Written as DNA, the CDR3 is TGTGCCAGAAGCTTGGCCGGGGGTCAGTTCTTC.

The CDR3 reads CASSKGGGLAGLHFNEQFF. The CDR3 DNA reads TGTGCCAGCAGCAAAGGAGGAGGCCTAGCGGGGCTCCATTTTAATGAGCAGTTCTTC. The genes are TRBV21-1 and TRBJ2-1; the table gives TRBD2 as D, unverified against the DNA. TRBV21-1 is recorded as a pseudogene. The CDR3 covers 19 residues.

The CDR3 DNA is TGCGCCAGCAGCCAAGATCCCAGCAACGGGAGGATCCATGAGCAGTTCTTC. It translates to CASSQDPSNGRIHEQFF. The V gene is TRBV4-3, the J gene TRBJ2-1, with 7 bases lining up with TRBD2. The CDR3 sequence is 17 residues long. J lost 8 bases, V lost 0 bases, and 13 bases had no gene match. Germline values: CDR1 LGHNA, CDR2 YSLEER.

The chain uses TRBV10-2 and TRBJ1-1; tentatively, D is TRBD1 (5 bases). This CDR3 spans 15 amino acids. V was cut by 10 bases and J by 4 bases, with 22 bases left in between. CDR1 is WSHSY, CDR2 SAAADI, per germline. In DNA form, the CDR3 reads TGCGCCACCCGGGACGGGCCCCCCGAGGGCACTGAAGCTTTCTTT. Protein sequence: CATRDGPPEGTEAFF.

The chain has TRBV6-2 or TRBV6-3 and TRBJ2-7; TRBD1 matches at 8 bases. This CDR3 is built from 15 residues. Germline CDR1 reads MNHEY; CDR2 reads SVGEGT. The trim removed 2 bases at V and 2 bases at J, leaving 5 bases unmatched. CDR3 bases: TGTGCCAGCAGTTACAACAGGGGGGTAACCTACGAGCAGTACTTC. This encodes CASSYNRGVTYEQYF.

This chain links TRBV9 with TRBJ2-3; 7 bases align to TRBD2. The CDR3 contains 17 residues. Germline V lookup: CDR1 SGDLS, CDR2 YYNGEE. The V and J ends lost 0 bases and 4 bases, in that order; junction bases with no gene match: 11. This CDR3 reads CASSVGASGYSPDTQYF. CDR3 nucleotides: TGTGCCAGCAGCGTAGGGGCTAGCGGATATAGCCCAGATACGCAGTATTTT.

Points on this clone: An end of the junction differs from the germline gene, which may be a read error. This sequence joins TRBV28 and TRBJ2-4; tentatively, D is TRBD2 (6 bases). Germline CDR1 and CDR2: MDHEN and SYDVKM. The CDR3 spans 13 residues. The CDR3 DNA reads TGTGCCACCAGTGGAGGGCCTTTAGGCATTCAGTACTTC. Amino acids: CATSGGPLGIQYF.

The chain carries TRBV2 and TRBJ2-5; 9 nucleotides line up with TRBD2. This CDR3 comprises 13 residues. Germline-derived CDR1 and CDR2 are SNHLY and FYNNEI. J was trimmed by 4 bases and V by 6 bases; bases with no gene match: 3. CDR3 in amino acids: CASRASGVETQYF. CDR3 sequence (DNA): TGTGCCAGCAGGGCTAGCGGGGTAGAGACCCAGTACTTC.

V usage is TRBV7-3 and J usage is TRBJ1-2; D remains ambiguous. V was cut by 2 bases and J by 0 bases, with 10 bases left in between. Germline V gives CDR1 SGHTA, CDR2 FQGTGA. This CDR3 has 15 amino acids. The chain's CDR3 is CASSLERAPNYGYTF. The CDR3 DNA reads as TGTGCCAGCAGCTTAGAGCGGGCTCCTAACTATGGCTACACCTTC. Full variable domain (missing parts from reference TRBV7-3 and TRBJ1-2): GAGVSQTPSNKVTEKGKYVELRCDPISGHTALYWYRQSLGQGPEFLIYFQGTGAADDSGLPNDRFFAVRPEGSVSTLKIQRTERGDSAVYLCASSLERAPNYGYTFGSGTRLTVV.